Here is one T cell receptor (beta chain) with its context. What it binds is unknown. This specimen comes from a study of post-analysis software for immune sequencing data. Carried by the TCR beta cDNA libraries were unique molecular identifiers. Starting from approximately 1 to 10 million T cells, the study yielded a few hundred thousand cDNA molecules. TCRdb re-derived calls from the PCR reads in MiXCR, one entry per CDR3 protein. The table lists roughly 670,000 distinct CDR3 sequences, more than 50% of them singletons. V lost 6 bases to trimming and J lost 5 bases; unmatched junction nucleotides: 13. This CDR3 has 15 residues. Germline loops: CDR1 DFQATT, CDR2 SNEGSKA (reference sequence). Study conclusions and caveats: In patients, TRBV5-6, TRBV5-1 and TRBV20-1 belonged to five TRBV segments found more frequently than in controls. Controls had significantly higher normalized Chao1 diversity than multiple sclerosis patients. Co-batched samples clustered tightly together by F measure.

Sequenced input: blood. This receptor was identified in a girl aged 2 to 10 with multiple sclerosis. This rearrangement joins TRBV20-1 to TRBJ2-1; 7 nucleotides match TRBD1. The CDR3 is CSAKTEQGLHNEQFF. The CDR3 coding sequence is TGCAGTGCAAAAACTGAACAGGGGTTGCACAATGAGCAGTTCTTC.